A single sample is the source of the 27 T cell receptor beta chains below, sequenced in a study of T cells after yellow fever vaccination. TCRdb processed the 5' RACE reads anew with MiXCR; each CDR3 protein has one entry. The table lists 230,000 or so distinct CDR3 sequences, approximately 3.8% of them singletons. Source: PBMCs, taken 15 days after the yellow fever booster vaccination. Source of these receptors: a man between 18 and 29 years old who received the YFV17D yellow fever vaccine.

This clonotype was detected ten times or more. The V gene is TRBV6-4, the J gene TRBJ2-3, with 9 positions matching TRBD2. The CDR3 is 15 residues long. The V and J ends lost 5 bases and 2 bases, in that order; junction bases with no gene match: 5. CDR1 and CDR2 (germline): MRHNA, SNTAGT. The CDR3 here is CASSRLAASTDTQYF. The CDR3 region has the DNA TGTGCCAGCAGTCGACTAGCGGCTTCCACAGATACGCAGTATTTT.

This clonotype showed up many times. V usage is TRBV7-9 and J usage is TRBJ2-7; the match to TRBD1 covers 8 bases. With V trimmed by 1 base and J by 5 bases, 7 bases remained unmatched. CDR3 size: 15 residues. In germline, CDR1 is SEHNR, CDR2 FQNEAQ (reference sequence). CDR3 in amino acids: CASSLVARGLDEQYF. CDR3 nucleotide sequence: TGTGCCAGCAGCTTAGTGGCCAGGGGGCTAGACGAGCAGTACTTC.

This clonotype was seen at least ten times. V is TRBV7-8 and J is TRBJ2-3; possible D gene TRBD2, 5 bases. This CDR3 is built from 14 residues. CDR1 and CDR2 (germline): SGHVS, FQNEAQ. Trimming cost V 5 bases and J 1 base, with 10 bases left between them. This CDR3 reads CASSRSDRTDTQYF. CDR3 nucleotide sequence: TGTGCCAGCAGCCGTAGCGACCGCACAGATACGCAGTATTTT.

This clonotype was detected many times. The rearrangement uses TRBV7-2 and TRBJ2-4; 7 bases match TRBD2. This CDR3 has 14 amino acids. Germline V gene sequence: CDR1 SGHTA, CDR2 FQGNSA. Trimming cost V 3 bases and J 2 bases; bases outside gene matches: 1. The CDR3 loop reads CASSLGGSKNIQYF. CDR3 coding DNA: TGTGCCAGCAGCTTGGGGGGGTCCAAAAACATTCAGTACTTC.

A remark on this clonotype: One end of the junction fails to match germline, which may point to a read error. The genes are TRBV12-5 and TRBJ1-1, with 7 bases aligning to TRBD1. CDR3 size: 14 residues. Germline V gene lookup returns CDR1 LGHNT and CDR2 FRNRAP. CDR3 coding DNA: TGTGCTAGTGTTTTGGCAGGGGGTTCATTTGAAGCTTTCTTT. Translation gives CASVLAGGSFEAFF.

In its sample, this clonotype was seen many times. V gene TRBV7-9 combines with J gene TRBJ1-6; a possible D gene is TRBD1 (5 bases). V lost 5 bases, J lost 15 bases, and 17 bases lay in between. This CDR3 region has 13 residues. Germline lookup yields CDR1 SEHNR and CDR2 FQNEAQ (reference sequence). The CDR3 DNA reads TGTGCCAGCAGCCCGCCGGGACGGGTTGACCTCCACTTT. Its protein is CASSPPGRVDLHF.

At least ten counts were recorded for this clonotype. The chain employs TRBV7-3 and TRBJ2-3; D might be TRBD2 (6 bases). Trimming removed 5 bases at V and 4 bases at J, with 16 bases between. Germline CDR1 reads SGHTA; CDR2 reads FQGTGA. The CDR3 extends over 15 amino acids. The CDR3 DNA reads as TGTGCCAGCAGCCGGGGCGGAGGGCTATCAGATACGCAGTATTTT. Protein sequence: CASSRGGGLSDTQYF.

The gene calls are TRBV19 and TRBJ2-1; maybe TRBD2 (5 bases). The V end was cut by 3 bases, the J end by 9 bases, with 9 bases between. This CDR3 contains 12 residues. Per germline, CDR1 LNHDA and CDR2 SQIVND (reference sequence). The CDR3 DNA follows: TGTGCCAGTAGTATTCCGAGCGGTGAGCAGTTCTTC. Translated, it gives CASSIPSGEQFF.

This clonotype was seen at least ten times. The chain links TRBV4-3 to TRBJ1-4; D might be TRBD1 (5 bases). CDR1 LGHNA and CDR2 YSLEER come from the germline V gene. V gave up 3 bases and J gave up 4 bases, with 18 bases separating them. The CDR3 sequence is 17 residues long. The CDR3 region has the DNA TGCGCCAGCAGCCATGGGATCCCACAGGCGATTAATGAAAAACTGTTTTTT. Amino acid sequence: CASSHGIPQAINEKLFF.

This clonotype was detected many times. The genes are TRBV29-1 and TRBJ1-1; the D is unclear. This CDR3 has 14 amino acids. Germline V gene lookup returns CDR1 SQVTM and CDR2 ANQGSEA. Trimming shortened V by 8 bases and J by 1 base, and 17 bases separated the two germline ends. The CDR3 region has the DNA TGCAGCACAACCTGGGCTTCCTCGAACACTGAAGCTTTCTTT. Translating it yields CSTTWASSNTEAFF.

This clonotype came up many times. The V and J genes are TRBV6-2 or TRBV6-3 and TRBJ1-5, with D possibly being TRBD1 (6 bases). In germline, CDR1 is MNHEY, CDR2 SVGEGT. The CDR3 totals 14 residues. V dropped 7 bases and J dropped 4 bases, with 14 bases sitting between them. The CDR3 sequence is CASNTRQVNQPQHF. In nucleotides, the CDR3 is TGTGCCAGCAATACCCGACAGGTAAATCAGCCCCAGCATTTT.

The chain employs TRBV4-2 and TRBJ1-5; possible D gene TRBD1, 5 bases. The CDR3 runs 16 residues. The ends were cut back, 0 bases at V and 7 bases at J, with 16 bases in the middle. Looked up from germline, CDR1 is LGHNA and CDR2 is YNFKEQ. The CDR3 spells CASSQDLTTKGQPQHF. For the CDR3, the DNA is TGTGCCAGCAGCCAAGATCTAACAACTAAGGGGCAGCCCCAGCATTTT.

The rearrangement joins TRBV7-9 to TRBJ1-6, with D perhaps TRBD1 (5 bases). The CDR3 contains 16 residues. The V gene's germline CDR1 is SEHNR and CDR2 FQNEAQ (reference sequence). V was trimmed by 5 bases and J by 6 bases, leaving 17 bases between them. CDR3 in DNA: TGTGCCAGCAGCCACCCTCTAGGGACTCCTAATTCACCCCTCCACTTT. This sequence encodes CASSHPLGTPNSPLHF.

This clonotype was recorded at least ten times. J is TRBJ1-2 and V is TRBV5-1, with 7 bases that match TRBD1. V gave up 0 bases and J gave up 4 bases; unmatched junction bases: 9. The CDR3 extends over 16 amino acids. CDR1 and CDR2 from the germline V gene are SGHRS and YFSETQ. CDR3 region: CASSLGGGTVGYGYTF. The CDR3 nucleotides are TGCGCCAGCAGCTTGGGAGGCGGGACAGTCGGCTATGGCTACACCTTC.

This clonotype was detected ten times or more. The V call is TRBV12-3 or TRBV12-4, the J call TRBJ1-1, with D perhaps TRBD1 (5 bases). The CDR3 is made up of 13 amino acids. The V end lost 3 bases, the J end lost 10 bases, and 15 bases lay between the germline ends. CDR3 region: CASSFDSRVVAFF. The CDR3 bases are TGTGCCAGCAGTTTCGACAGTCGGGTTGTAGCTTTCTTT.

This clonotype has a count of ten or more. The chain joins TRBV20-1 to TRBJ2-2; D might be TRBD1 or TRBD2, each matching 5 bases. The CDR3 loop spans 14 amino acids. V shed 0 bases and J shed 4 bases, with 9 bases lying between them. CDR1 and CDR2 from the germline V gene are DFQATT and SNEGSKA (reference sequence). CDR3 DNA: TGCAGTGCTAGAGACCCGGGGACCACCGGGGAGCTGTTTTTT. It specifies CSARDPGTTGELFF.

This clonotype was seen many times. This chain connects TRBV20-1 to TRBJ2-5, with D unresolved. V lost 6 bases and J 5 bases, leaving 10 bases between the germline ends. Germline CDR1 is DFQATT and CDR2 is SNEGSKA (reference sequence). The CDR3 contains 11 residues. The CDR3 nucleotides are TGCAGTGCCAGGACGAGGGAGACCCAGTACTTC. Amino acids: CSARTRETQYF.

This clonotype occurred many times. V usage is TRBV5-1 and J usage is TRBJ2-7; possibly TRBD1 or TRBD2 for D (5 bases each). Germline CDR1 SGHRS, CDR2 YFSETQ. The V gene lost 2 bases and the J gene lost 0 bases, with 9 bases spanning the gap. CDR3 length: 14 residues. CDR3 loop: CASSFGTDSYEQYF. CDR3 sequence (DNA): TGCGCCAGCAGCTTCGGGACGGACTCCTACGAGCAGTACTTC.

This clonotype was seen many times. The chain employs TRBV10-3 and TRBJ1-4, with D hard to call. The V and J ends lost 6 bases and 5 bases respectively, with 10 bases between them. There are 13 residues in the CDR3. Looked up from germline, CDR1 is ENHRY and CDR2 is SYGVKD. CDR3 sequence reads: CAISAQTNEKLFF. The CDR3, as DNA: TGTGCCATCAGCGCCCAGACGAATGAAAAACTGTTTTTT.

This clonotype was detected many times. V is TRBV2 and J is TRBJ2-3; D possibly corresponds to TRBD1 (6 bases). CDR1 is SNHLY, CDR2 FYNNEI, per germline. CDR3 length: 12 residues. Trimming took off 7 bases at V and 6 bases at J, with 11 bases between the two ends. CDR3 coding DNA: TGTGCCAGCAACAGGGTCGGTGATACGCAGTATTTT. As protein: CASNRVGDTQYF.

This clonotype was observed many times. The chain joins TRBV7-8 to TRBJ2-7; either TRBD1 or TRBD2 may fit D (5 bases each). The CDR3 is made up of 14 amino acids. V was pared by 3 bases and J by 2 bases, with 11 bases between. From germline, CDR1 is SGHVS and CDR2 FQNEAQ. In DNA, the CDR3 is TGTGCCAGCAGCTTCGTTGGGGGAGCCTACGAGCAGTACTTC. Amino acid sequence: CASSFVGGAYEQYF.

This clonotype has ten or more counts. The chain joins TRBV25-1 to TRBJ1-2; 12 bases align to TRBD1. The V gene's germline CDR1 is MGHDK and CDR2 SYGVNS. The trim removed 3 bases at V and 6 bases at J, leaving 8 bases unmatched. This CDR3 contains 16 residues. The CDR3 spells CASSDQGQGAMDGYTF. The CDR3 DNA reads TGTGCCAGCAGTGACCAGGGACAGGGGGCGATGGATGGCTACACCTTC.

This clonotype was seen ten or more times. The chain joins TRBV5-1 to TRBJ1-2, with unresolved D. The CDR3 contains 13 residues. Trimming took off 4 bases at V and 2 bases at J, with 9 bases between the two ends. Germline V CDR1 and CDR2: SGHRS, YFSETQ. The chain's CDR3 is CASSPERNYGYTF. CDR3 DNA sequence: TGCGCCAGCAGCCCGGAAAGGAACTATGGCTACACCTTC. Drawing the rest from reference TRBV5-1 and TRBJ1-2, the complete variable domain is KAGVTQTPRYLIKTRGQQVTLSCSPISGHRSVSWYQQTPGQGLQFLFEYFSETQRNKGNFPGRFSGRQFSNSRSEMNVSTLELGDSALYLCASSPERNYGYTFGSGTRLTVV.

This clonotype has at least ten counts. This rearrangement joins TRBV5-1 to TRBJ1-2, with a possible D match to TRBD1 (6 bases). CDR1 is SGHRS and CDR2 is YFSETQ in the germline V gene. The germline V and J ends were trimmed by 3 bases and 8 bases, with 17 bases remaining between them. This CDR3 region has 14 residues. The CDR3: CASSYTGTQSGYTF. CDR3 sequence (DNA): TGCGCCAGCAGCTATACAGGGACCCAGTCGGGCTACACCTTC.

This clonotype was recorded many times. V gene TRBV7-2 combines with J gene TRBJ2-3, with 7 bases identical to TRBD2. CDR3 length equals 17 residues. From germline, CDR1 is SGHTA and CDR2 FQGNSA. V was clipped by 1 base and J by 0 bases; unmatched bases: 7. Here the CDR3 reads CASSLVERGASTDTQYF. The CDR3 DNA reads TGTGCCAGCAGCTTAGTCGAGCGGGGAGCTAGCACAGATACGCAGTATTTT.

This clonotype was seen at least ten times. J is TRBJ2-3 and V is TRBV5-1; TRBD1 matches 8 bases. CDR3 length equals 15 residues. The trim removed 3 bases at V and 0 bases at J, leaving 3 bases unmatched. CDR1 is SGHRS and CDR2 is YFSETQ in the germline V gene. The chain's CDR3 is CASSSYRGSTDTQYF. In nucleotides, the CDR3 is TGCGCCAGCAGCTCGTACAGGGGGAGCACAGATACGCAGTATTTT.

This clonotype was counted a few times. The rearrangement uses TRBV5-5 and TRBJ1-2; TRBD1 matches at 8 bases. This CDR3 contains 13 residues. Germline V gene data show CDR1 as SGHKS and CDR2 as YYEKEE (reference sequence). The V and J ends lost 7 bases and 2 bases, in that order; junction bases with no gene match: 4. The CDR3: CASEGQANYGYTF. The DNA of the CDR3 is TGTGCCAGCGAGGGACAGGCCAACTATGGCTACACCTTC.